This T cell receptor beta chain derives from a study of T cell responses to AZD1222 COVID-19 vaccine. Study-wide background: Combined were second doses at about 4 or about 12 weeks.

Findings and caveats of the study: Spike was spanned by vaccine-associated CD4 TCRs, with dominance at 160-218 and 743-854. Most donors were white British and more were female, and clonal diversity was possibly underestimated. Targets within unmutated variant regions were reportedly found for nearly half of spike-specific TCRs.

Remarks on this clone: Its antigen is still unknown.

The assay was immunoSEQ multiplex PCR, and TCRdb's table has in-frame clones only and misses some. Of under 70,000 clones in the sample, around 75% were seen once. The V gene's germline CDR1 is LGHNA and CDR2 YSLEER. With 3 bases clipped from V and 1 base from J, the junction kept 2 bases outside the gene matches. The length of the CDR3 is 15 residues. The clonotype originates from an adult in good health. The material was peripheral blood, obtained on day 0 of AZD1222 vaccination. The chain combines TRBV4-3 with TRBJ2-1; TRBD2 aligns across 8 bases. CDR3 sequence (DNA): TGCGCCAGCAGCCAGAGCGGGGGATCCTACAATGAGCAGTTCTTC. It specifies CASSQSGGSYNEQFF.